Below are 8 T cell receptor beta chains sequenced from a single sample in a study of cytomegalovirus exposure and HLA in healthy donors. PCR employed 60 Vbeta and 13 Jbeta primers. The table came from immunoSEQ multiplex PCR; TCRdb's copy has only in-frame clones and leaves some out. The table includes tens of thousands of clones, approximately 71% detected once. The sample comprised PBMCs. These receptors were taken from a woman aged 40 to 55 in good health and CMV-seronegative.

The chain employs TRBV7-2 and TRBJ1-2; tentatively, D is TRBD1 (5 bases). The CDR3 totals 15 residues. The V end was cut by 2 bases, the J end by 0 bases, with 10 bases between. Germline V CDR1 and CDR2: SGHTA, FQGNSA. CDR3 residues: CASSLLGGSNYGYTF. The CDR3 DNA reads TGTGCCAGCAGCTTACTGGGGGGGTCTAACTATGGCTACACCTTC.

The chain couples TRBV9 to TRBJ1-1, with D hard to call. Trimming cost V 3 bases and J 3 bases, with 12 bases left between them. Germline V gene sequence: CDR1 SGDLS, CDR2 YYNGEE. This CDR3 region has 14 residues. This CDR3 reads CASSAYPLDTEAFF. CDR3 coding DNA: TGTGCCAGCAGCGCCTATCCTCTAGACACTGAAGCTTTCTTT.

The rearrangement links TRBV6-5 to TRBJ1-3, with 7 bases that match TRBD1. After removal of 6 bases from V and 0 bases from J, the junction contained 5 bases not matched to a gene. This CDR3 is 15 amino acids long. Germline CDR1 reads MNHEY; CDR2 reads SVGAGI. The CDR3 loop reads CASRKDRHSGNTIYF. CDR3 nucleotide sequence: TGTGCCAGCAGAAAGGACAGGCACTCTGGAAACACCATATATTTT.

This clone was seen more than once but under ten times. V and J are TRBV7-2 and TRBJ2-7; 13 bases fit TRBD2. In germline, CDR1 is SGHTA, CDR2 FQGNSA. This CDR3 is 17 amino acids long. J gave up 6 bases and V 5 bases, and 13 bases lay outside the gene matches. The CDR3 loop reads CASSPTTSGRPSAEQYF. The CDR3, as DNA: TGTGCCAGCAGCCCAACGACTAGCGGGAGGCCCTCAGCCGAGCAGTACTTC.

The chain is built from TRBV19 and TRBJ1-4; 8 bases are shared with TRBD1. In germline, CDR1 is LNHDA, CDR2 SQIVND (reference sequence). CDR3 length: 13 residues. After removal of 8 bases from V and 7 bases from J, the junction contained 6 bases not matched to a gene. CDR3 loop: CASVDRESEKLFF. CDR3 sequence (DNA): TGTGCCAGTGTGGACAGGGAGAGTGAAAAACTGTTTTTT.

The gene calls are TRBV27 and TRBJ2-1; 10 bases map to TRBD1. Losses at the gene ends were 6 bases for V and 6 bases for J; bases not matched to a gene: 8. The germline gives CDR1 MNHEY, CDR2 SMNVEV (reference sequence). The CDR3 loop spans 15 amino acids. CDR3 DNA: TGTGCCAGCAGCCCCCGGGACAGGGGAATCAATGAGCAGTTCTTC. Protein: CASSPRDRGINEQFF.

CDR3 amino acids: CASSLDFSYEQYF. The CDR3, as DNA: TGCGCCAGCAGCTTGGACTTCTCCTACGAGCAGTACTTC. This rearrangement joins TRBV5-1 to TRBJ2-7; no definite D call. Germline values: CDR1 SGHRS, CDR2 YFSETQ. The ends were cut back, 0 bases at V and 0 bases at J, with 4 bases in the middle. The CDR3 length is 13 residues.

The CDR3 sequence is CASSLGPGETQYF. CDR3 coding DNA: TGTGCCAGCAGCTTGGGCCCAGGAGAGACCCAGTACTTC. V usage is TRBV5-5 and J usage is TRBJ2-5; the D is unclear. Germline V gene data show CDR1 as SGHKS and CDR2 as YYEKEE (reference sequence). V was shortened by 0 bases and J by 4 bases, with 7 bases between the two germline ends. The CDR3 runs 13 residues. Variable domain in full (rest from reference TRBV5-5 and TRBJ2-5): DAGVTQSPTHLIKTRGQQVTLRCSPISGHKSVSWYQQVLGQGPQFIFQYYEKEERGRGNFPDRFSARQFPNYSSELNVNALLLGDSALYLCASSLGPGETQYFGPGTRLLVL.